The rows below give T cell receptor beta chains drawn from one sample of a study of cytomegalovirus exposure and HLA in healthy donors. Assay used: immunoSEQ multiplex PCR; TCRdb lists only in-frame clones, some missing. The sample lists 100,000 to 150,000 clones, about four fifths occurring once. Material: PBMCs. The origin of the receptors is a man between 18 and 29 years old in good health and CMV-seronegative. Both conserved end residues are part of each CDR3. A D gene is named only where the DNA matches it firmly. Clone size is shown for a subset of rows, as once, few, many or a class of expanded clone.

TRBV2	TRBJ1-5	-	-	CASSGGSYSNQPQHF	TGTGCCAGCAGCGGGGGATCCTATAGCAATCAGCCCCAGCATTTT
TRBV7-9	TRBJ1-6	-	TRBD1	CASSRDSPNSPLHF	TGTGCCAGCAGCCGGGACAGCCCAAATTCACCCCTCCACTTT
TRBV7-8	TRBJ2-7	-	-	CASSFALRIEYEQYF	TGTGCCAGCAGCTTTGCACTTAGAATTGAATACGAGCAGTACTTC
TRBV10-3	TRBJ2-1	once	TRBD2	CAIGGTSGGAGNEQFF	TGTGCCATCGGAGGGACTAGCGGGGGGGCAGGCAATGAGCAGTTCTTC
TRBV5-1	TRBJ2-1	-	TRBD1	CASRTGQGAIYNEQFF	TGCGCCAGCAGGACCGGACAGGGGGCCATTTACAATGAGCAGTTCTTC
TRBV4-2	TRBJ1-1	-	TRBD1	CASSPRDREVRDTEAFF	TGTGCCAGCAGCCCTCGGGACAGGGAGGTTCGGGACACTGAAGCTTTCTTT
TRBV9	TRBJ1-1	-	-	CASSVGTVNTEAFF	TGTGCCAGCAGCGTAGGGACAGTGAACACTGAAGCTTTCTTT
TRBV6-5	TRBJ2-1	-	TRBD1	CASKLTGVNEQFF	TGTGCCAGCAAGCTAACAGGGGTGAATGAGCAGTTCTTC
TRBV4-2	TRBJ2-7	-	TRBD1	CASSQADRVYEQYF	TGTGCCAGCAGCCAAGCGGACAGGGTTTACGAGCAGTACTTC
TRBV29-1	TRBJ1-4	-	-	CSVVGGSEKLFF	TGCAGCGTTGTAGGGGGAAGTGAAAAACTGTTTTTT
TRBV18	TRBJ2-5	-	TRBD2	CASSPPRGQRGGGETQYF	TGTGCCAGCTCACCACCACGCGGGCAGCGGGGGGGCGGAGAGACCCAGTACTTC
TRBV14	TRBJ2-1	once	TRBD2	CASSQWTGTTLYNEQFF	TGTGCCAGCAGCCAATGGACCGGGACTACCCTTTACAATGAGCAGTTCTTC
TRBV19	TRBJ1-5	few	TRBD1	CASSIRTGNQPQHF	TGTGCCAGTAGTATTCGGACAGGGAATCAGCCCCAGCATTTT
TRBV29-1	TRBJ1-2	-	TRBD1	CSATTGDGYGYTF	TGCAGCGCAACGACAGGGGACGGCTATGGCTACACCTTC
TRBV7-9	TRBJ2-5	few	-	CASSQQETQYF	TGTGCCAGCAGCCAACAAGAGACCCAGTACTTC
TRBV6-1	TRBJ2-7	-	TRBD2	CASSVTGGARSSYEQYF	TGTGCCAGCAGTGTAACGGGGGGTGCTCGATCTTCCTACGAGCAGTACTTC
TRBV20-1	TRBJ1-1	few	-	CSAHRITEAFF	TGCAGTGCCCACAGGATCACTGAAGCTTTCTTT
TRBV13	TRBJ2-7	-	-	CASSFGPGEITSYEQYF	TGTGCCAGCAGCTTTGGCCCGGGGGAAATTACCTCCTACGAGCAGTACTTC
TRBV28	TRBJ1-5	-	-	CASKTPGNQPQHF	TGTGCCAGCAAAACCCCGGGCAATCAGCCCCAGCATTTT
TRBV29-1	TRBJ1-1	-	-	CSVEWRDLGAFF	TGCAGCGTTGAGTGGCGGGATTTGGGAGCTTTCTTT
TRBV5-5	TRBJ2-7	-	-	CASSARDTVEQYF	TGTGCCAGCAGCGCCCGGGACACCGTCGAGCAGTACTTC
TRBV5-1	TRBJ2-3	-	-	CASSFTASTDTQYF	TGCGCCAGCAGCTTCACAGCCAGCACAGATACGCAGTATTTT
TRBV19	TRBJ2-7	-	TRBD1	CASSISGQGYEQYF	TGTGCCAGTAGTATTTCAGGACAGGGTTACGAGCAGTACTTC
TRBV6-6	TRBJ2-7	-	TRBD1	CASSYSSGTGLHF	TGTGCCAGCAGTTACTCATCCGGGACAGGGTTGCACTTC
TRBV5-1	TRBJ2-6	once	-	CASLRGSGANVLTF	TGCGCCAGCCTCCGGGGCTCTGGGGCCAACGTCCTGACTTTC
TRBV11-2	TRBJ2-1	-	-	CASSLGAPEQFF	TGTGCCAGCAGCCTTGGGGCTCCGGAGCAGTTCTTC